The entry that follows covers one T cell receptor (beta chain) sequence. Its antigen is unidentified. This sample stems from a study of regulatory and conventional T cells in RAG deficiency. The CDR3 is 15 residues long. V gave up 4 bases and J gave up 4 bases, with 17 bases separating them. CDR1 is SGHKS, CDR2 YYEKEE, per germline (reference sequence). Study observations and caveats: Shorter CDR3s in all patient subsets; >75% Treg-Tconv overlap in Omenn.

This table comes from immunoSEQ multiplex PCR, and its TCRdb copy is limited to in-frame clones, with some not included. The profile shows about 28,000 clones, 90% to 95% of them singletons. Regulatory T cells were sorted from blood as CD4+ CD25-high CD127-low cells. These data are also associated with another study on regulatory T cells. That study adds: The PCR used 52 TRBV and 13 TRBJ primers.

The TCR originated in a human donor in good health. Sequenced sample: Tregs sorted from blood. The V gene is TRBV5-5, the J gene TRBJ1-2; TRBD1 might be the D (6 bases). The CDR3: CASSLTGPLGYGYTF. CDR3 in DNA: TGTGCCAGCAGCCTCACAGGGCCTCTGGGCTATGGCTACACCTTC.